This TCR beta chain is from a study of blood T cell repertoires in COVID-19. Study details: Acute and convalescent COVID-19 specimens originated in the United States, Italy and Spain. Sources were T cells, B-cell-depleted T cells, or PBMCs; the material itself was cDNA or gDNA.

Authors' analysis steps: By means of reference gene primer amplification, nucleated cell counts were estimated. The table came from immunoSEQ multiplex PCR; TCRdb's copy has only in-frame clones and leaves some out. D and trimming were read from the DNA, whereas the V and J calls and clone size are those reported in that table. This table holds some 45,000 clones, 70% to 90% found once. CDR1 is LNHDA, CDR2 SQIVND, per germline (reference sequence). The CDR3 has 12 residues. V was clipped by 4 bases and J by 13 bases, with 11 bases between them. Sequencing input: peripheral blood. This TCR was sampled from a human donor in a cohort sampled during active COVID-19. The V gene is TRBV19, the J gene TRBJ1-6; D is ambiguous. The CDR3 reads CASSTGNTPLHF. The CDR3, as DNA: TGTGCCAGTAGTACCGGGAATACCCCCCTCCACTTT.